There are a few counts of the clone carrying this T cell receptor beta chain. Its antigen is as yet unknown. In the original workflow: Filtering differed, since immunoSEQ gave only junction sequences and no quality scores. TCRdb's copy holds only in-frame clones and misses some; the assay was immunoSEQ multiplex PCR. Clone size and V and J calls were adopted from that table, with D and trimming inferred from the DNA. The table has approximately 400,000 clones, 90% to 98% seen once. This sample is part of a study of shared clonotypes between healthy human individuals. Study-wide context: Each donor's CD4 naive and CD4 memory cells filled three plates apiece, CD8 naive two, and CD8 memory one. Findings and limits, study-wide: About 4.5% of naive CD4 clonotypes were common to several donors. Generally, naive subsets came out with larger estimated richness than memory subsets.

Trimming shortened V by 6 bases and J by 4 bases, and 6 bases separated the two germline ends. The CDR3 covers 10 residues. Germline CDR1 is DFQATT and CDR2 is SNEGSKA (reference sequence). The sample consisted of memory CD8+ T cells sorted from blood. Subset indicated: CD45RO+ cells pooled with CCR7-negative TemRA cells. V is TRBV20-1 and J is TRBJ1-1; perhaps TRBD1 as D (6 bases). This clonotype originated in a man aged 30-40 years in good health. In nucleotides, the CDR3 is TGCAGTGCGGGGGCCACTGAAGCTTTCTTT. Encoded protein: CSAGATEAFF.